This TCR beta chain was identified during a study of T-cell memory formation after mild COVID-19. Broader study findings: The SARS-CoV-2 specificity of second-wave clones reaching peak at day 37 remained unverified. Among contracting clones, CD4+ were mainly CM/EM and CD8+ enriched in EMRA.

CDR3 length equals 14 residues. Germline V gene data show CDR1 as SGHRS and CDR2 as YFSETQ. V lost 4 bases and J 5 bases, leaving 15 bases between the germline ends. This clonotype was recorded at least ten times. Its matching antigen is unknown. Constant-segment primers were used for 5'RACE, and the resulting TCR alpha and TCR beta cDNA libraries carried sample barcodes and UMIs. TCRdb used MiXCR to reprocess the 5' RACE reads, holding one entry per CDR3 protein. The sample shows 290,000 or so distinct CDR3 sequences, just under 20% of them seen only once. This clonotype was sampled from a man aged 18 to 35 who had mild COVID-19 (a few samples of this study predate the infection). Cell type and time point are not known. The sequencing sample was made of PBMCs or a T cell subset sorted from them (not recorded which). The chain has TRBV5-1 and TRBJ1-2, with TRBD1 as a possible D gene (6 bases). The CDR3 coding sequence is TGCGCCAGCAGCGCCTTGGACAGCTCATATGGCTACACCTTC. It codes for CASSALDSSYGYTF. The variable domain in full, completed from reference TRBV5-1 and TRBJ1-2, reads KAGVTQTPRYLIKTRGQQVTLSCSPISGHRSVSWYQQTPGQGLQFLFEYFSETQRNKGNFPGRFSGRQFSNSRSEMNVSTLELGDSALYLCASSALDSSYGYTFGSGTRLTVV.